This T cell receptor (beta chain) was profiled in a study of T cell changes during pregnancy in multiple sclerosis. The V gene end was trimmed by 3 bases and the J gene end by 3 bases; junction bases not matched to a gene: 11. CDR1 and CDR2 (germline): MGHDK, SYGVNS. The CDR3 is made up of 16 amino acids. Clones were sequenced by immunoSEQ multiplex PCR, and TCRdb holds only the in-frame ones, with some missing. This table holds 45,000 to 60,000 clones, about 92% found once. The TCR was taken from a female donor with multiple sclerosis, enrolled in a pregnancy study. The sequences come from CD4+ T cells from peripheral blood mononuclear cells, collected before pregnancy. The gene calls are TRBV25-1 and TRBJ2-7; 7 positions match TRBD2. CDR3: CASSDNGGIFLYEQYF. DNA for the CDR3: TGTGCCAGCAGTGATAACGGGGGGATTTTCCTCTACGAGCAGTACTTC.